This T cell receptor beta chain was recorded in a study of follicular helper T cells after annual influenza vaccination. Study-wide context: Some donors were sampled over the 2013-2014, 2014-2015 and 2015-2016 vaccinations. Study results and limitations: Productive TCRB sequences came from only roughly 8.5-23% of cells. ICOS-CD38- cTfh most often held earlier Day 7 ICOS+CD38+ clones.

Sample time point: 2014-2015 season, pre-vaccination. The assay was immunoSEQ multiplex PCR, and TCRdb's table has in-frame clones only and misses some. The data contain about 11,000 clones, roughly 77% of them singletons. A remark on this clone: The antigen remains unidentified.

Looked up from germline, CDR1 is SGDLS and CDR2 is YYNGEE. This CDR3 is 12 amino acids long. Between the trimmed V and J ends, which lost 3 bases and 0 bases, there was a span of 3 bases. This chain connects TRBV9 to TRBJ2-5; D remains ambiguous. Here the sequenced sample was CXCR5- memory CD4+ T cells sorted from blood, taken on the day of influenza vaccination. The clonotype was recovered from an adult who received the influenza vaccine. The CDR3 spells CASSGHQETQYF. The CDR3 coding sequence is TGTGCCAGCAGCGGACACCAAGAGACCCAGTACTTC.